One and the same sample provided the 15 T cell receptor beta chains below, sequenced in a study of CD8 T cells in ankylosing spondylitis. One entry per CDR3 protein results from TCRdb running MiXCR on the 5' RACE reads. In the table there are about 240,000 distinct CDR3 sequences, 8% to 9.5% of which are singletons. Sequencing used blood, either unsorted or a sorted T cell fraction (not recorded which). The receptors here all came from a male donor with ankylosing spondylitis or in good health (not recorded which).

The chain links TRBV4-3 to TRBJ1-4, with D unresolved. V gave up 4 bases and J gave up 5 bases, with 11 bases separating them. Germline CDR1 reads LGHNA; CDR2 reads YSLEER. This CDR3 comprises 14 residues. CDR3 amino acids: CASSREYENEKLFF. The CDR3 region has the DNA TGCGCCAGCAGCCGGGAGTACGAGAATGAAAAACTGTTTTTT.

This clonotype was counted at least ten times. The rearrangement uses TRBV2 and TRBJ2-2; D may be TRBD2 (6 bases). The CDR3 runs to 14 residues. Germline-derived CDR1 and CDR2 are SNHLY and FYNNEI. V lost 7 bases to trimming and J lost 0 bases, with 9 bases between them. CDR3 protein: CASTRGPNTGELFF. The CDR3 coding sequence is TGTGCCAGCACGCGGGGCCCGAACACCGGGGAGCTGTTTTTT.

Concerning this clonotype: A much larger clonotype is one base distant, so this may be a read error. The rearrangement uses TRBV7-9 and TRBJ2-1, with D perhaps assigned TRBD1 or TRBD2 (6 bases each). The V end was cut by 5 bases, the J end by 6 bases, with 17 bases between. CDR1 and CDR2 from the germline V gene are SEHNR and FQNEAQ (reference sequence). CDR3 size: 15 residues. Here the CDR3 DNA reads TGTGCCAGCAGCCAACTAGTTGGGGGGCGCAATGAGCAGTTCTTC. It encodes CASSQLVGGRNEQFF.

This clonotype was detected ten times or more. This chain joins TRBV4-1 and TRBJ2-3; a weak D match, TRBD1 (6 bases). CDR1 MGHRA and CDR2 YSYEKL come from the germline V gene. There are 14 residues in the CDR3. Trimming removed 3 bases at V and 2 bases at J, with 9 bases between. The CDR3 sequence is CASSQTGDTDTQYF. The CDR3 DNA is TGCGCCAGCAGCCAGACAGGAGACACAGATACGCAGTATTTT.

This clonotype was detected a few times. The rearrangement joins TRBV7-9 to TRBJ2-7; 7 nucleotides line up with TRBD1. Germline V gives CDR1 SEHNR, CDR2 FQNEAQ (reference sequence). The trim removed 1 base at V and 2 bases at J, leaving 2 bases unmatched. The CDR3 covers 14 residues. The CDR3, as DNA: TGTGCCAGCAGCTTAGTCGACAGGGCCTACGAGCAGTACTTC. This translates into CASSLVDRAYEQYF.

This clonotype occurred a few times. The CDR3 DNA is TGTGCCTGTGGACAGGGGTATGGCTACACCTTC. It codes for CACGQGYGYTF. The chain joins TRBV30 to TRBJ1-2, with TRBD1 identical over 9 bases. V dropped 6 bases and J dropped 5; count of bases not matched to a gene: 1. The V gene's germline CDR1 is GTSNPN and CDR2 SVGIG (reference sequence). The CDR3 loop spans 11 amino acids. Drawing the rest from reference TRBV30 and TRBJ1-2, the complete variable domain is SQTIHQWPATLVQPVGSPLSLECTVEGTSNPNLYWYRQAAGRGLQLLFYSVGIGQISSEVPQNLSASRPQDRQFILSSKKLLLSDSGFYLCACGQGYGYTFGSGTRLTVV.

In its sample, this clonotype was seen many times. The chain combines TRBV5-1 with TRBJ2-3; D unclear. The germline V and J ends were trimmed by 2 bases and 3 bases, with 10 bases remaining between them. The germline CDR1 and CDR2 sequences are SGHRS and YFSETQ. This CDR3 spans 14 amino acids. Here the CDR3 DNA reads TGCGCCAGCAGCTTACACCGCCAAACAGATACGCAGTATTTT. It specifies CASSLHRQTDTQYF.

This clonotype was picked up many times. CDR3 loop: CASSLGGTGENIQYF. CDR3 sequence (DNA): TGCGCCAGCAGCTTGGGCGGGACAGGAGAAAACATTCAGTACTTC. The chain is built from TRBV5-1 and TRBJ2-4; 8 bases match TRBD1. The CDR3 is 15 residues long. The J segment lost 5 bases and the V segment lost 0 bases, leaving 4 bases of the junction unmatched. Germline-derived CDR1 and CDR2 are SGHRS and YFSETQ.

This clonotype was counted many times. V and J are TRBV5-1 and TRBJ1-1, with no clear D. The V end lost 3 bases, the J end lost 1 base, and 7 bases lay between the germline ends. The CDR3 covers 13 residues. The germline CDR1 and CDR2 sequences are SGHRS and YFSETQ. The CDR3 loop is CASSSDGNTEAFF. CDR3 sequence (DNA): TGCGCCAGCAGCTCGGACGGGAACACTGAAGCTTTCTTT. Combining the CDR3 with reference TRBV5-1 and TRBJ1-1 gives the whole variable domain KAGVTQTPRYLIKTRGQQVTLSCSPISGHRSVSWYQQTPGQGLQFLFEYFSETQRNKGNFPGRFSGRQFSNSRSEMNVSTLELGDSALYLCASSSDGNTEAFFGQGTRLTVV.

J is TRBJ2-3 and V is TRBV11-1; 8 bases are shared with TRBD2. The CDR3 contains 18 residues. CDR1 and CDR2 from the germline V gene are SGHAT and FQDESV (reference sequence). Unmatched junction bases numbered 17, after V lost 5 bases and J lost 4 bases. CDR3 coding DNA: TGTGCCAGCAGCGGCGGGACTATCTCCGGGAGGGAGTCAGATACGCAGTATTTT. This codes for CASSGGTISGRESDTQYF. Drawing the rest from reference TRBV11-1 and TRBJ2-3, the complete variable domain is EAEVAQSPRYKITEKSQAVAFWCDPISGHATLYWYRQILGQGPELLVQFQDESVVDDSQLPKDRFSAERLKGVDSTLKIQPAELGDSAMYLCASSGGTISGRESDTQYFGPGTRLTVL.

This clonotype has only a few counts. The CDR3 spells CASSLKIGTGAYEQYF. In DNA, the CDR3 is TGTGCCAGCAGCTTAAAGATTGGGACAGGGGCCTACGAGCAGTACTTC. The chain combines TRBV7-2 with TRBJ2-7, with 10 bases matching TRBD1. The length of the CDR3 is 16 residues. The V segment lost 2 bases and the J segment 2 bases; nucleotides outside the gene matches: 6. The germline CDR1 and CDR2 sequences are SGHTA and FQGNSA.

The chain joins TRBV27 to TRBJ2-7; D might be TRBD2 (6 bases). This CDR3 is 15 amino acids long. Germline CDR1 and CDR2: MNHEY and SMNVEV (reference sequence). V dropped 4 bases and J dropped 3 bases, with 16 bases sitting between them. CDR3 protein: CASSSPSRGNYEQYF. DNA for the CDR3: TGTGCCAGCAGTTCCCCCTCGCGGGGAAACTACGAGCAGTACTTC.

This clonotype turned up a few times. The J gene is TRBJ2-7, the V gene TRBV5-5, with TRBD2 matching 14 bases. Looked up from germline, CDR1 is SGHKS and CDR2 is YYEKEE (reference sequence). The CDR3 extends over 16 amino acids. Trimming at V came to 0 bases and at J to 3 bases, leaving 2 bases not matched to a gene. CDR3 nucleotide sequence: TGTGCCAGCAGCTTGGGGACTAGCGGGGGGATCTACGAGCAGTACTTC. Translating it yields CASSLGTSGGIYEQYF. Using reference TRBV5-5 and TRBJ2-7 for the parts outside the CDR3, the full variable domain is DAGVTQSPTHLIKTRGQQVTLRCSPISGHKSVSWYQQVLGQGPQFIFQYYEKEERGRGNFPDRFSARQFPNYSSELNVNALLLGDSALYLCASSLGTSGGIYEQYFGPGTRLTVT.

This clonotype was observed at least ten times. This rearrangement joins TRBV12-3 or TRBV12-4 to TRBJ2-3; 7 bases are a match to TRBD2. The CDR3 length is 15 residues. Losses at the gene ends were 6 bases for V and 10 bases for J; bases not matched to a gene: 16. The chain's CDR3 is CASSAGGLGSWSQYF. Here the CDR3 DNA reads TGTGCCAGCAGCGCCGGAGGACTAGGAAGCTGGTCGCAGTATTTT.

V and J are TRBV5-1 and TRBJ2-1; 8 bases fit TRBD1. There are 16 residues in the CDR3. The ends lost 0 bases at V and 7 bases at J; junction bases unmatched: 9. Looked up from germline, CDR1 is SGHRS and CDR2 is YFSETQ. Written as DNA, the CDR3 is TGCGCCAGCAGCTTGGATGCTCAGGGGGCTCGGAATGAGCAGTTCTTC. Protein product: CASSLDAQGARNEQFF.